The present T cell receptor (beta chain) was sequenced within a study of blood T cell repertoires in COVID-19. Cohort placement rested on clinical history that participants reported themselves. All recovered Cohort 3 donors got two negative PCRs, got clearance, or saw symptom resolution. Method: immunoSEQ multiplex PCR; TCRdb's copy keeps in-frame clones and lacks some. The table records roughly 290,000 clones, about nine tenths of them present only once. This CDR3 comprises 14 residues. Unmatched junction bases numbered 1, after V lost 4 bases and J lost 2 bases. CDR1 and CDR2 (germline): LGHNA, YNFKEQ.

This receptor was obtained from a woman aged 40 to 55 who had recovered from COVID-19. The sequenced material came from PBMCs or T cells enriched from blood (not recorded which). The genes are TRBV4-2 and TRBJ1-2, with 10 nucleotides matching TRBD1. CDR3 coding DNA: TGTGCCAGCAGCCCGGACAGGGGGAACTATGGCTACACCTTC. Its translation is CASSPDRGNYGYTF.